This T cell receptor beta chain was captured in a study of T cell changes during pregnancy in multiple sclerosis. V gave up 4 bases and J gave up 2 bases; unmatched junction bases: 9. The germline V gene has CDR1 SGHDT and CDR2 YYEEEE. The CDR3 length is 16 residues. TCRdb keeps only in-frame clones here, not all; method: immunoSEQ multiplex PCR. In the table there are tens of thousands of clones, around nine tenths of which are singletons. Source: peripheral blood, taken in the third trimester of pregnancy. V gene TRBV5-6 combines with J gene TRBJ1-5; 7 bases agree with TRBD1. This TCR came from a female donor in good health, enrolled as a control in a pregnancy study. The CDR3 DNA reads as TGTGCCAGCAGCCTAAGGACAGGATCTGGCAATCAGCCCCAGCATTTT. Its protein is CASSLRTGSGNQPQHF.